The present entry profiles one T cell receptor beta chain with its context. Sequencing relied on immunoSEQ assay v3.0, run at survey level. Sequencing was designed to cover about 35,000-50,000 T-cell genomes in each sample. Here immunoSEQ multiplex PCR was the method, and the copy in TCRdb shows in-frame clones only, minus some. This sample has about 16,000 clones, with approximately 85% found just once. This record belongs to a study of long-term antiretroviral therapy in people with HIV. This CDR3 comprises 14 residues. Germline CDR1 SGDLS, CDR2 YYNGEE. With 0 bases removed from V and 4 bases from J, the gap between germline ends came to 11 bases.

Sequenced material: unsorted PBMCs, taken 0.5 years after starting antiretroviral therapy. The chain uses TRBV9 and TRBJ2-7, with D possibly being TRBD2 (6 bases). The receptor comes from a woman aged 40-49 years with HIV. The CDR3 reads CASSVEVGSYEQYF. Written as DNA, the CDR3 is TGTGCCAGCAGCGTAGAGGTCGGGAGTTACGAGCAGTACTTC.